The TCR beta chain under discussion was sequenced for a study of T cells in localized non-small cell lung cancer. Study conclusions and caveats: Tumor showed lower T cell clonality than uninvolved adjacent lung, where it was highest.

As to this clone: The antigen remains unidentified.

Libraries were prepared by immunoSEQ multiplex PCR; TCRdb keeps only in-frame clonotypes and omits some of them. The sample has fewer than 20,000 clones, roughly 86% seen once; the top ten hold about 30%. V shed 5 bases and J shed 0 bases, with 8 bases lying between them. The CDR3 runs to 14 residues. Germline V gene lookup returns CDR1 SGHAT and CDR2 FQNNGV. The sample was peripheral blood mononuclear cells, taken before any cancer treatment. The chain uses TRBV11-2 and TRBJ2-1; D is unresolved. The TCR comes from a male donor aged 60 or older with stage II lung adenocarcinoma. As DNA, the CDR3 is TGTGCCAGCAGCAGTTCCTTCTCCTACAATGAGCAGTTCTTC. This translates into CASSSSFSYNEQFF.